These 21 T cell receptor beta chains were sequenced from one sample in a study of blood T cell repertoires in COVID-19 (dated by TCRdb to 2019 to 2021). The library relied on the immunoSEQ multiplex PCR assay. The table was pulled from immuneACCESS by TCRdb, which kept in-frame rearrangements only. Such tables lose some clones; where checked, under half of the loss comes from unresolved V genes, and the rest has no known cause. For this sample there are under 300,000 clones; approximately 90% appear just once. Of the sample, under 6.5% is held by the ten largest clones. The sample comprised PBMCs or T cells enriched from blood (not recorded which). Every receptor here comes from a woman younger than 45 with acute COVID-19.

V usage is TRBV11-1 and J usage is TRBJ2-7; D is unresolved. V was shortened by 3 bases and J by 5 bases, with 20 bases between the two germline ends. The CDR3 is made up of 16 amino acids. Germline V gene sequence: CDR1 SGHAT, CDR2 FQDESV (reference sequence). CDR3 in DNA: TGTGCCAGCAGCTTGTCATTTAAGGCAGGTGGCCACGAGCAGTACTTC. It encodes CASSLSFKAGGHEQYF.

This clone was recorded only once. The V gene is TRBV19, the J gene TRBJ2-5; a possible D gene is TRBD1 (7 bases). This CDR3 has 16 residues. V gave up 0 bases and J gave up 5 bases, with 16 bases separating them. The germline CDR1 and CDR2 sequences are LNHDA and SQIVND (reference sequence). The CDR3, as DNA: TGTGCCAGTAGTATAGATTTAGCAGGGGGGCTTGAGACCCAGTACTTC. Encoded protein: CASSIDLAGGLETQYF.

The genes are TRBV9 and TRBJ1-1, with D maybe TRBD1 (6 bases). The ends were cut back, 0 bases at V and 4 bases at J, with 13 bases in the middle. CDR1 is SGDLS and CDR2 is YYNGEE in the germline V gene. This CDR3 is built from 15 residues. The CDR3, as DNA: TGTGCCAGCAGCGTAGAGGGGGTCCTGGGCACTGAAGCTTTCTTT. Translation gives CASSVEGVLGTEAFF.

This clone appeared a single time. CDR3 in DNA: TGTGCCAGCAGCCGGACTAGCGGTAACAATGAGCAGTTCTTC. Residues: CASSRTSGNNEQFF. This sequence joins TRBV7-2 and TRBJ2-1, with TRBD2 matching over 10 bases. V trimming: 5 bases; J trimming: 5 bases; junction bases outside the gene matches: 3. The CDR3 sequence is 14 residues long. Germline V CDR1 and CDR2: SGHTA, FQGNSA.

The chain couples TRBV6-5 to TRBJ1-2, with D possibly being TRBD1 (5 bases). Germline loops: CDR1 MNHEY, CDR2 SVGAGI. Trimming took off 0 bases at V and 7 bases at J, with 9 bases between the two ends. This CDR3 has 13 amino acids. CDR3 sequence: CASSYSRVAGYTF. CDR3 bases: TGTGCCAGCAGTTACTCCAGGGTGGCTGGCTACACCTTC.

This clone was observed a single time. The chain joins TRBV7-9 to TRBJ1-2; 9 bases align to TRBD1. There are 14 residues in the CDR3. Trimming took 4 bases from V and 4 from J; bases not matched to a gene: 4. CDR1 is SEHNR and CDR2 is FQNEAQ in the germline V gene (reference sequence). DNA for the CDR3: TGTGCCAGCAGCTATACAGGGGGCGGCTATGGCTACACCTTC. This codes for CASSYTGGGYGYTF.

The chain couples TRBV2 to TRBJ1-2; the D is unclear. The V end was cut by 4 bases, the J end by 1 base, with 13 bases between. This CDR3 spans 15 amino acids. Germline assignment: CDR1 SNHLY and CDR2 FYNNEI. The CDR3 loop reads CASSVLGVDNYGYTF. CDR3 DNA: TGTGCCAGCAGTGTGCTGGGCGTGGATAACTATGGCTACACCTTC.

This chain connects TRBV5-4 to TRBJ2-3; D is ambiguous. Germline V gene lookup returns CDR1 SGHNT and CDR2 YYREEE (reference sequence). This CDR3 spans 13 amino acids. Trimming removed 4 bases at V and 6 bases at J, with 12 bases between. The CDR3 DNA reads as TGTGCCAGCAGCACCCCACCTCGGGATACGCAGTATTTT. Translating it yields CASSTPPRDTQYF.

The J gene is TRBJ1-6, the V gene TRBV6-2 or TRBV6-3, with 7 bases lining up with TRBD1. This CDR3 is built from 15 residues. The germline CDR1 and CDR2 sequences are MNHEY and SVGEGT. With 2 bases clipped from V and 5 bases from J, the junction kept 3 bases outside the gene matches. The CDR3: CASSYAGQNNSPLHF. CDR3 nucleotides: TGTGCCAGCAGTTACGCGGGACAGAATAATTCACCCCTCCACTTT.

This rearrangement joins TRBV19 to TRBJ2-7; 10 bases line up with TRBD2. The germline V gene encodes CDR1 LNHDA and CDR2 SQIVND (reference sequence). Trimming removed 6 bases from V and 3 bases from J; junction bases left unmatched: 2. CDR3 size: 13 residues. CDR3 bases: TGTGCCAGTAGGCCTAGCGGGAGCTACGAGCAGTACTTC. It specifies CASRPSGSYEQYF.

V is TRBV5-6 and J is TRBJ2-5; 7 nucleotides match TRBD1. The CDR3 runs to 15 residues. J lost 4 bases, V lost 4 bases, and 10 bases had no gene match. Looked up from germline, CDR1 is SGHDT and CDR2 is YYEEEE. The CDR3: CASSPPGGLRETQYF. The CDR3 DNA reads TGTGCCAGCAGCCCCCCAGGGGGTCTGCGAGAGACCCAGTACTTC.

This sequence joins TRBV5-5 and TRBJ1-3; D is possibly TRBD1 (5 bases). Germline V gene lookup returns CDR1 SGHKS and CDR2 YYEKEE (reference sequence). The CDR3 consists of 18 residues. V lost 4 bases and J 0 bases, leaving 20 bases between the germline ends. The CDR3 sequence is CASSTIPGRGISGNTIYF. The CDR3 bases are TGTGCCAGCAGCACCATACCGGGACGCGGGATCTCTGGAAACACCATATATTTT.

CDR3 loop: CASSGERGAGYGYTF. CDR3 sequence (DNA): TGTGCCAGTAGTGGGGAACGGGGGGCCGGGTATGGCTACACCTTC. The V call is TRBV19, the J call TRBJ1-2; D perhaps matches TRBD1 (6 bases). Trimming pared 5 bases from V and 5 bases from J, leaving 18 bases between. CDR1 and CDR2 from the germline V gene are LNHDA and SQIVND (reference sequence). The CDR3 consists of 15 residues.

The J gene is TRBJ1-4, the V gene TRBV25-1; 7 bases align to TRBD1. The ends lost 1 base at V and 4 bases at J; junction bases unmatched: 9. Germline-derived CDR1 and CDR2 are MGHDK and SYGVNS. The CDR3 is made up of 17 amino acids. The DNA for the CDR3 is TGTGCCAGCAGTGAATTTCGGTCGGGACAGCATAATGAAAAACTGTTTTTT. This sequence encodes CASSEFRSGQHNEKLFF.

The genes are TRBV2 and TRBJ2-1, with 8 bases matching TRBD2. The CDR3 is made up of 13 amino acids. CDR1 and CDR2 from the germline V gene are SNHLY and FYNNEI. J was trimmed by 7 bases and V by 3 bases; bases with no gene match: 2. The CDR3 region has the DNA TGTGCCAGCAGTGAGGGACTAGGAAATGAGCAGTTCTTC. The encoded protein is CASSEGLGNEQFF.

CDR3 sequence: CASSPTANPYNEQFF. Written as DNA, the CDR3 is TGTGCCAGCAGTCCGACAGCAAACCCCTACAATGAGCAGTTCTTC. V gene TRBV27 combines with J gene TRBJ2-1; possibly TRBD1 for D (5 bases). V lost 5 bases to trimming and J lost 2 bases, with 13 bases between them. The CDR3 has 15 amino acids. CDR1 and CDR2 from the germline V gene are MNHEY and SMNVEV (reference sequence).

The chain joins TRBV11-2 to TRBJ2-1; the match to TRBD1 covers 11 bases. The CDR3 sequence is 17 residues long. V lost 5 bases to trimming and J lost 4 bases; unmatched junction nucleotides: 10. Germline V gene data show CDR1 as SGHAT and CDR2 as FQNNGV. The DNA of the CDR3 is TGTGCCAGCAGCGTAAACCTCGGGACAGGGGGATACAATGAGCAGTTCTTC. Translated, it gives CASSVNLGTGGYNEQFF. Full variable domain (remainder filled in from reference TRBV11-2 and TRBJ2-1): EAGVAQSPRYKIIEKRQSVAFWCNPISGHATLYWYQQILGQGPKLLIQFQNNGVVDDSQLPKDRFSAERLKGVDSTLKIQPAKLEDSAVYLCASSVNLGTGGYNEQFFGPGTRLTVL.

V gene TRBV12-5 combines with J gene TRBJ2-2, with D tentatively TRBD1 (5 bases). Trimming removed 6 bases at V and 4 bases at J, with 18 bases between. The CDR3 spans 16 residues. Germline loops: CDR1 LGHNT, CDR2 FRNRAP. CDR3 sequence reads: CASGTTGPLRTGELFF. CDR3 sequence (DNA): TGTGCTAGTGGCACTACAGGCCCCCTACGCACCGGGGAGCTGTTTTTT.

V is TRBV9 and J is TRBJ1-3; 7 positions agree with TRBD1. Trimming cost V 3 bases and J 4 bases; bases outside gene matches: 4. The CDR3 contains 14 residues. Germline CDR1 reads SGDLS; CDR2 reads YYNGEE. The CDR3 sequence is CASSAGQIGNTIYF. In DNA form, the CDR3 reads TGTGCCAGCAGCGCGGGACAGATAGGAAACACCATATATTTT. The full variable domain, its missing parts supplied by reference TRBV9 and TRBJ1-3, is DSGVTQTPKHLITATGQRVTLRCSPRSGDLSVYWYQQSLDQGLQFLIQYYNGEERAKGNILERFSAQQFPDLHSELNLSSLELGDSALYFCASSAGQIGNTIYFGEGSWLTVV.

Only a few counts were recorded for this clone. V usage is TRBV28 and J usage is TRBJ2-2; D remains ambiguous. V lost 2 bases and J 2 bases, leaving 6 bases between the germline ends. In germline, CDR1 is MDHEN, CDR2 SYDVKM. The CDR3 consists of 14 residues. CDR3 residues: CASSLHGNTGELFF. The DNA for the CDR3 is TGTGCCAGCAGTTTACATGGCAACACCGGGGAGCTGTTTTTT.

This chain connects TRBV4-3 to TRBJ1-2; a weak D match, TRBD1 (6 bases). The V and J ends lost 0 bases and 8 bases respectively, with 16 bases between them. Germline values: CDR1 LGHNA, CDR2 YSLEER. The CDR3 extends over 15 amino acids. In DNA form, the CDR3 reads TGCGCCAGCAGCCAAGAATTGGGACAACACACGGGCTACACCTTC. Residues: CASSQELGQHTGYTF.